This T cell receptor (beta chain) derives from a study of blood T cell repertoires in COVID-19. Study overall: Samples came from the United States, Italy and Spain, spanning acute and convalescent COVID-19. PBMCs, B-cell-depleted T cells, or T cells provided the cDNA or gDNA that made up the material.

This CDR3 spans 13 amino acids. V was shortened by 0 bases and J by 9 bases, with 12 bases between the two germline ends. CDR1 and CDR2 from the germline V gene are SGHTS and YDEGEE. In the source study's methods: Using reference gene primer amplification, nucleated cell counts were estimated. Measured with immunoSEQ multiplex PCR; TCRdb has only the in-frame clones, and not every one. V and J calls and clone size come straight from that table; D and trimming were deduced from the DNA. The repertoire holds fewer than 120,000 clones, with 82% as singletons. This receptor was obtained from a woman aged 55-69 years with acute or convalescent COVID-19. The gene calls are TRBV5-8 and TRBJ1-1, with D tentatively TRBD1 (5 bases). The sequencing sample was made of peripheral blood. CDR3 in amino acids: CASSLGLRAKAFF. The CDR3, as DNA: TGTGCCAGCAGCTTGGGCCTCAGGGCTAAAGCTTTCTTT.